This is a list of T cell receptor beta chains from one sample in a study of OX40 agonist ivuxolimab in advanced cancers. Repertoires were generated with immunoSEQ multiplex PCR, while TCRdb's copy carries only in-frame clones and drops some. Among 45,000 to 50,000 clones listed, roughly 90% were seen once. The sequenced sample was CD4+ or CD8+ T cells sorted from blood, obtained in a trial of the OX40 agonist ivuxolimab. These TCRs come from an adult with an advanced solid tumor such as melanoma, head and neck, liver or kidney cancer. Both conserved end residues are part of each CDR3. The order of the fields is D gene, V gene, clone size, CDR3 length, J gene, CDR3 DNA, CDR3 protein. D genes are given only for firm matches. Clone size is shown for a subset of rows, as once, few, many or a class of expanded clone.

d_call: TRBD2
v_call: TRBV4-1
clone_size: .
cdr3_length: 22
j_call: TRBJ2-3
cdr3_nt: TGCGCCAGCAGCCAAGAAATGGTAGCGGGGGCTATCCTCTTATCTAGCACAGATACGCAGTATTTT
cdr3_aa: CASSQEMVAGAILLSSTDTQYF

d_call: .
v_call: TRBV7-9
clone_size: .
cdr3_length: 12
j_call: TRBJ2-5
cdr3_nt: TGTGCCAGCAGATCAGGGACAGAGACCCAGTACTTC
cdr3_aa: CASRSGTETQYF

d_call: .
v_call: TRBV9
clone_size: once
cdr3_length: 12
j_call: TRBJ2-1
cdr3_nt: TGTGCCAGCTCCCTCCCGAGGGGGGAACGGGTCTTC
cdr3_aa: CASSLPRGERVF

d_call: .
v_call: TRBV7-9
clone_size: .
cdr3_length: 15
j_call: TRBJ2-3
cdr3_nt: TGTGCCAGCAGCTTAGTATCGGGGAGCGCAGATACGCAGTATTTT
cdr3_aa: CASSLVSGSADTQYF

d_call: .
v_call: TRBV18
clone_size: .
cdr3_length: 16
j_call: TRBJ2-2
cdr3_nt: TGTGCCAGCTCACCACCGGTTACTCTGGAGGGCGGGGAGCTGTTTTTT
cdr3_aa: CASSPPVTLEGGELFF

d_call: .
v_call: TRBV9
clone_size: .
cdr3_length: 16
j_call: TRBJ2-1
cdr3_nt: TGTGCCAGCAGCGTAGGAGCGCTTTCCTCCTACAATGAGCAGTTCTTC
cdr3_aa: CASSVGALSSYNEQFF

d_call: .
v_call: TRBV27
clone_size: .
cdr3_length: 13
j_call: TRBJ2-7
cdr3_nt: TGTGCCAGCAGTTTATCGACAAACTACGAGCAGTACTTC
cdr3_aa: CASSLSTNYEQYF

d_call: .
v_call: TRBV9
clone_size: .
cdr3_length: 14
j_call: TRBJ1-2
cdr3_nt: TGTGCCAGCAGCGTAGGTGGTGGGGACTATGGCTACACCTTC
cdr3_aa: CASSVGGGDYGYTF

d_call: TRBD1
v_call: TRBV10-3
clone_size: .
cdr3_length: 17
j_call: TRBJ2-7
cdr3_nt: TGTGCCATCAGTGAGTCGGCCCGGGACAGGCACTCCTACGAGCAGTACTTC
cdr3_aa: CAISESARDRHSYEQYF

d_call: .
v_call: TRBV9
clone_size: .
cdr3_length: 13
j_call: TRBJ1-2
cdr3_nt: TGTGCCAGCAGCGTAGTAGCAGGTCGAGGCTACACCTTC
cdr3_aa: CASSVVAGRGYTF

d_call: .
v_call: TRBV7-7
clone_size: few
cdr3_length: 17
j_call: TRBJ2-3
cdr3_nt: TGTGCCAGCAGCCCCGACTCGGGGGGACAGAACACAGATACGCAGTATTTT
cdr3_aa: CASSPDSGGQNTDTQYF

d_call: TRBD2
v_call: TRBV2
clone_size: .
cdr3_length: 15
j_call: TRBJ2-2
cdr3_nt: TGTGCCATACTACCGAACCCAGCGGGGACCGGGGAGCTGTTTTTT
cdr3_aa: CAILPNPAGTGELFF

d_call: .
v_call: TRBV5-5
clone_size: .
cdr3_length: 14
j_call: TRBJ1-2
cdr3_nt: TGTGCCAGCAGCCCAGACACTGGGGGCTATGGCTACACCTTC
cdr3_aa: CASSPDTGGYGYTF

d_call: .
v_call: TRBV12-5
clone_size: .
cdr3_length: 17
j_call: TRBJ1-2
cdr3_nt: TGTGCTAGTGGTTTGGTACGCGGACGAGACGCTAACTATGGCTACACCTTC
cdr3_aa: CASGLVRGRDANYGYTF

d_call: .
v_call: TRBV27
clone_size: .
cdr3_length: 14
j_call: TRBJ2-5
cdr3_nt: TGTGCCAGCAGTTCCTGGATGGGACAAGAGACCCAGTACTTC
cdr3_aa: CASSSWMGQETQYF

d_call: TRBD1
v_call: TRBV28
clone_size: .
cdr3_length: 15
j_call: TRBJ1-5
cdr3_nt: TGTGCCAGCACCTCGACAGGGGCCCTCAATCAGCCCCAGCATTTT
cdr3_aa: CASTSTGALNQPQHF

d_call: .
v_call: TRBV4-3
clone_size: .
cdr3_length: 17
j_call: TRBJ2-3
cdr3_nt: TGCGCCAGCAGCCTCTCCCGGGGGGCCCAAAGGATAGATACGCAGTATTTT
cdr3_aa: CASSLSRGAQRIDTQYF

d_call: TRBD2
v_call: TRBV6-4
clone_size: .
cdr3_length: 15
j_call: TRBJ2-1
cdr3_nt: TGTGCCAGCAAGGGACTAGCGGGAGGGCCGGGGGAGCAGTTCTTC
cdr3_aa: CASKGLAGGPGEQFF

d_call: .
v_call: TRBV6-5
clone_size: .
cdr3_length: 13
j_call: TRBJ1-2
cdr3_nt: TGTGCCAGCAGTTACAACACCTACTATGGCTACACCTTC
cdr3_aa: CASSYNTYYGYTF

d_call: .
v_call: TRBV7-9
clone_size: .
cdr3_length: 14
j_call: TRBJ2-4
cdr3_nt: TGTGCCAGCGAGTCCGGAGTAGCCAAAAACATTCAGTACTTC
cdr3_aa: CASESGVAKNIQYF

d_call: .
v_call: TRBV13
clone_size: .
cdr3_length: 11
j_call: TRBJ2-7
cdr3_nt: TGTGCCAGCAGCACCGCCTACGAGCAGTACTTC
cdr3_aa: CASSTAYEQYF

d_call: .
v_call: TRBV6-5
clone_size: .
cdr3_length: 15
j_call: TRBJ1-1
cdr3_nt: TGTGCCAGCAGTTACTCACGGGGGGGAAACACTGAAGCTTTCTTT
cdr3_aa: CASSYSRGGNTEAFF

d_call: .
v_call: TRBV4-2
clone_size: .
cdr3_length: 15
j_call: TRBJ1-5
cdr3_nt: TGTGCCAGCAGCCAAGATGAAAGGGAGAATCAGCCCCAGCATTTT
cdr3_aa: CASSQDERENQPQHF

d_call: .
v_call: TRBV30
clone_size: .
cdr3_length: 14
j_call: TRBJ1-5
cdr3_nt: TGTGCCTGGAGTGTTGGGAGAAGCAATCAGCCCCAGCATTTT
cdr3_aa: CAWSVGRSNQPQHF

d_call: .
v_call: TRBV14
clone_size: .
cdr3_length: 14
j_call: TRBJ2-5
cdr3_nt: TGTGCCAGCAGCCCTGGTATCGGACAAGAGACCCAGTACTTC
cdr3_aa: CASSPGIGQETQYF

d_call: .
v_call: TRBV9
clone_size: .
cdr3_length: 15
j_call: TRBJ1-1
cdr3_nt: TGTGCCAGCAGCGCTGCCCGGGACCGCAACACTGAAGCTTTCTTT
cdr3_aa: CASSAARDRNTEAFF

d_call: TRBD1
v_call: TRBV20-1
clone_size: .
cdr3_length: 11
j_call: TRBJ1-2
cdr3_nt: TGCAGTGCTCCGGGACAGTATGGCTACACCTTC
cdr3_aa: CSAPGQYGYTF

d_call: TRBD1
v_call: TRBV9
clone_size: .
cdr3_length: 17
j_call: TRBJ1-1
cdr3_nt: TGTGCCAGCAGCGTAGCATTGCAGGGGGCGGGGAACACTGAAGCTTTCTTT
cdr3_aa: CASSVALQGAGNTEAFF

d_call: .
v_call: TRBV13
clone_size: few
cdr3_length: 18
j_call: TRBJ2-2
cdr3_nt: TGTGCCAGCGAGCGCCAGACGACTCGTGGCACGAACACCGGGGAGCTGTTTTTT
cdr3_aa: CASERQTTRGTNTGELFF

d_call: TRBD1
v_call: TRBV27
clone_size: .
cdr3_length: 14
j_call: TRBJ2-7
cdr3_nt: TGTGCCAGCAGTCCGGGGACAGGGGGTTACGAGCAGTACTTC
cdr3_aa: CASSPGTGGYEQYF

d_call: .
v_call: TRBV11-2
clone_size: medium-sized
cdr3_length: 13
j_call: TRBJ2-3
cdr3_nt: TGTGCCAGCAGCTTTGAATTCCTGGCTACGCAGTATTTT
cdr3_aa: CASSFEFLATQYF

d_call: TRBD2
v_call: TRBV9
clone_size: .
cdr3_length: 15
j_call: TRBJ2-7
cdr3_nt: TGTGCCAGCAGCGCTAGCGGGTCCTTCTCCTACGAGCAGTACTTC
cdr3_aa: CASSASGSFSYEQYF

d_call: .
v_call: TRBV4-2
clone_size: .
cdr3_length: 15
j_call: TRBJ1-4
cdr3_nt: TGTGCCAGCAGCCAAGAACGGGGGGCTAATGAAAAACTGTTTTTT
cdr3_aa: CASSQERGANEKLFF

d_call: TRBD1
v_call: TRBV9
clone_size: few
cdr3_length: 15
j_call: TRBJ2-1
cdr3_nt: TGTGCCAGCAGCGGGGACAGGGGAATCTACAATGAGCAGTTCTTC
cdr3_aa: CASSGDRGIYNEQFF

d_call: TRBD2
v_call: TRBV19
clone_size: .
cdr3_length: 16
j_call: TRBJ2-2
cdr3_nt: TGTGCCAGTACCACGACTAGCGGGGTGAACACCGGGGAGCTGTTTTTT
cdr3_aa: CASTTTSGVNTGELFF

d_call: TRBD1
v_call: TRBV14
clone_size: .
cdr3_length: 16
j_call: TRBJ1-2
cdr3_nt: TGTGCCAGCAGCCAAGAAGACGCCAGGGGGCACAGAGGCTACACCTTC
cdr3_aa: CASSQEDARGHRGYTF

d_call: .
v_call: TRBV7-6
clone_size: .
cdr3_length: 14
j_call: TRBJ1-1
cdr3_nt: TGTGCCAGCAGCCCCTACAGGGTCGGTACTGAAGCTTTCTTT
cdr3_aa: CASSPYRVGTEAFF

d_call: .
v_call: TRBV9
clone_size: .
cdr3_length: 14
j_call: TRBJ2-3
cdr3_nt: TGTGCCAGCAGCGATGGACGGAGCACAGATACGCAGTATTTT
cdr3_aa: CASSDGRSTDTQYF

d_call: .
v_call: TRBV11-2
clone_size: .
cdr3_length: 12
j_call: TRBJ2-5
cdr3_nt: TGTGCCAGCAGCTTAGTTGAAGAGACCCAGTACTTC
cdr3_aa: CASSLVEETQYF